This record looks at one T cell receptor beta chain sequence and its context. Its specificity is unknown. The source of the sample is a study of CD8 T cells in Susac syndrome. Study-level results: An acknowledgment was made by the study that its TCR sequencing and HLA analysis involved relatively few individuals.

Between the trimmed V and J ends, which lost 2 bases and 0 bases, there was a span of 9 bases. The CDR3 totals 15 residues. Germline lookup yields CDR1 SGHRS and CDR2 YFSETQ. Reverse transcription of roughly 0.5 to 1 ug RNA used random hexamers. Across 54 Vbeta and 13 Jbeta, TCR beta CDR3 was amplified with immunoSEQ multiplex PCR. TCRdb passed the immunoSEQ multiplex PCR reads through MiXCR, listing each CDR3 protein once. The repertoire consists of roughly 150,000 distinct CDR3 sequences, with approximately 94% occurring once and the leading ten covering about 0.094%. Sequencing of TCR beta was performed on blood CD8+ T cells and on blood CD4+ T cells.

The chain recombines TRBV5-1 with TRBJ2-1; D is possibly TRBD1 (5 bases). The sequenced sample was CD4+ T cells from PBMCs. This clonotype was obtained from a human donor with multiple sclerosis. The CDR3 here is CASSLQASSYNEQFF. CDR3 DNA sequence: TGCGCCAGCAGCTTACAGGCGAGCTCCTACAATGAGCAGTTCTTC.